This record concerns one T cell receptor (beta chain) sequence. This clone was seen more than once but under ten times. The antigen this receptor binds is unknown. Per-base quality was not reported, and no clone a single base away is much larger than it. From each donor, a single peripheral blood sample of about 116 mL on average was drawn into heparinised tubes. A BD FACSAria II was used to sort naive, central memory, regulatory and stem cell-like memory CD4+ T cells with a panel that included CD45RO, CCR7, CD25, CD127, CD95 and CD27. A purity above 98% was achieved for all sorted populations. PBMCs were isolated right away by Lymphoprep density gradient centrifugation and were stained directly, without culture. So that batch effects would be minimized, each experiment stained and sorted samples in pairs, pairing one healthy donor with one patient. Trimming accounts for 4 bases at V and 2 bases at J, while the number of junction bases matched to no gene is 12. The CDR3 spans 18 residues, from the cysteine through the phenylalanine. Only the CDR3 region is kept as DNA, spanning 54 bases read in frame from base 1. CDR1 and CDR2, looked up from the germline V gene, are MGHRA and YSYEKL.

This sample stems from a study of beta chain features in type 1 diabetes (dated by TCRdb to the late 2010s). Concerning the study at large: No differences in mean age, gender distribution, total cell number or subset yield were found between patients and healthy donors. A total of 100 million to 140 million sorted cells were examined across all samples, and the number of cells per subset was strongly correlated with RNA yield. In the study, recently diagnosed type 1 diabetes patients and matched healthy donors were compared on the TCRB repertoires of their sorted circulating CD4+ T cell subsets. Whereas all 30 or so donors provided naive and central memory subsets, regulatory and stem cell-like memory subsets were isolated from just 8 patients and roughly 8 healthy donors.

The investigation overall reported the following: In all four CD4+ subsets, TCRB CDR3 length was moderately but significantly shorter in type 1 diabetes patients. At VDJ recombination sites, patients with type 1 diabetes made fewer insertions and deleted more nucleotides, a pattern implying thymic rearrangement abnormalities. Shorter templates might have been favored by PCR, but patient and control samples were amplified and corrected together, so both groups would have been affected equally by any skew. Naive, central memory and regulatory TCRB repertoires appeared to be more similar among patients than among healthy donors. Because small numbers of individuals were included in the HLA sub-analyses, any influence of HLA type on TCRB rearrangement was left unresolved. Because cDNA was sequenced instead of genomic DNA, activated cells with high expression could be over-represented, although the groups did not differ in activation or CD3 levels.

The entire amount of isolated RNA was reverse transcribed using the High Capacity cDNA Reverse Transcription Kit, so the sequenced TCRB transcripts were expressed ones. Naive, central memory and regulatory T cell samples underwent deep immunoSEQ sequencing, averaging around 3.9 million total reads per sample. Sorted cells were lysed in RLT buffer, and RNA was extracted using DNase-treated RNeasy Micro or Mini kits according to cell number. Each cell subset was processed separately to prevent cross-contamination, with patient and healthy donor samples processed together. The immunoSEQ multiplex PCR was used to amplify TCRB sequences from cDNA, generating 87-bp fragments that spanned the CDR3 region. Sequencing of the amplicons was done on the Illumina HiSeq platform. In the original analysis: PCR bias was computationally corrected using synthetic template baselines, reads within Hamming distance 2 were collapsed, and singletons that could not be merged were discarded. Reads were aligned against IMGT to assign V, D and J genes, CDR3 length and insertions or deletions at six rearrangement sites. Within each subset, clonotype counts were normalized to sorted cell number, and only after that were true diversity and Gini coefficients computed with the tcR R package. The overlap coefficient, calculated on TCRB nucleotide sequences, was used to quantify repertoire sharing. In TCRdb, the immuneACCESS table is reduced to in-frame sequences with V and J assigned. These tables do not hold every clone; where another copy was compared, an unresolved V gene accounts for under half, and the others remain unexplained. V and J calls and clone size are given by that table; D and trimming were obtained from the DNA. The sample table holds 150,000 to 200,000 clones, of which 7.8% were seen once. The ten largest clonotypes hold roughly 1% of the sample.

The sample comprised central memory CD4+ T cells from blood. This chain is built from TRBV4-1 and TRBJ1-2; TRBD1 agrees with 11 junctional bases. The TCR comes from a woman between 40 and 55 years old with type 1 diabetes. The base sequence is TGCGCCAGCAGCCTTCGGACCCGGGACAGGGGGATGAACTATGGCTACACCTTC. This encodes CASSLRTRDRGMNYGYTF.